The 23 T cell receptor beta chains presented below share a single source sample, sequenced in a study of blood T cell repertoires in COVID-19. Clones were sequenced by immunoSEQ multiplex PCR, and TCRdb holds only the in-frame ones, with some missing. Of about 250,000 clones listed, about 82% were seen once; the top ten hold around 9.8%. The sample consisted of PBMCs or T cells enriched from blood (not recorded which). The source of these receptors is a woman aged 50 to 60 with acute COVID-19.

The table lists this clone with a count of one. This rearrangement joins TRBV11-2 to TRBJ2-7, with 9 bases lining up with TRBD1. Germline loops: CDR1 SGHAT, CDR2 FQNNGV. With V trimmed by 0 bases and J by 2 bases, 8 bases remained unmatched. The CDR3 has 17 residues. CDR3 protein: CASSLDTPGDRAYEQYF. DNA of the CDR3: TGTGCCAGCAGCTTAGACACTCCCGGGGACAGGGCCTACGAGCAGTACTTC.

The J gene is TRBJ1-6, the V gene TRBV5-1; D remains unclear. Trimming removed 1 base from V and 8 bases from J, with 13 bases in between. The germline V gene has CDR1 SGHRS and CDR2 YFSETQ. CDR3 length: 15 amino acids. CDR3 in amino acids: CASSLSLGVDSPLHF. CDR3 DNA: TGCGCCAGCAGCTTGTCCCTCGGGGTCGATTCACCCCTCCACTTT.

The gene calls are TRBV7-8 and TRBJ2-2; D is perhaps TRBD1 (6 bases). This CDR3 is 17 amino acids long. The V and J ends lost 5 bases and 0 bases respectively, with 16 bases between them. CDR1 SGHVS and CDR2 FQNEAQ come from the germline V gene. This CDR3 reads CASSPTFDRSNTGELFF. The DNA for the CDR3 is TGTGCCAGCAGCCCGACCTTTGACAGGTCGAACACCGGGGAGCTGTTTTTT.

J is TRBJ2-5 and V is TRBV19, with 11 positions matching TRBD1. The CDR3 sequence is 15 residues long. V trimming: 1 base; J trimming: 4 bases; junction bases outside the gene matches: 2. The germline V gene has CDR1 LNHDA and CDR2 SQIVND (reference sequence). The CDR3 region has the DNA TGTGCCAGTAGTATAGTAGGGACAGGGGGAGAGACCCAGTACTTC. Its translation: CASSIVGTGGETQYF.

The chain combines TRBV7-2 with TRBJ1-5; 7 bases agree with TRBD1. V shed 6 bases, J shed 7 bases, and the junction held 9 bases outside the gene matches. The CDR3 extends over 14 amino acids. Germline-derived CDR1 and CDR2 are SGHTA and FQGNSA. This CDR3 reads CASSSDRARQPQHF. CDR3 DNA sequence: TGTGCCAGCAGTTCCGACAGGGCAAGACAGCCCCAGCATTTT.

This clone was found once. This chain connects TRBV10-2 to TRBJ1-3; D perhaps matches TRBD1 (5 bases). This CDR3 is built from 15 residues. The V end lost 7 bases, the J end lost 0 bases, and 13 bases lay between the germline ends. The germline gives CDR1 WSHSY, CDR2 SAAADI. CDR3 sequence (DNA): TGCGCCAGCATGCCGGGGGAAAACTCTGGAAACACCATATATTTT. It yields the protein CASMPGENSGNTIYF.

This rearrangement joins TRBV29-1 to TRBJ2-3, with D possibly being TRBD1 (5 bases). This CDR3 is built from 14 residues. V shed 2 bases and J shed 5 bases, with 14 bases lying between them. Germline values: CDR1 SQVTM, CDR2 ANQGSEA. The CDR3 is CSVEPGSVGDTQYF. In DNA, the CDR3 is TGCAGCGTTGAACCAGGGTCCGTTGGAGATACGCAGTATTTT.

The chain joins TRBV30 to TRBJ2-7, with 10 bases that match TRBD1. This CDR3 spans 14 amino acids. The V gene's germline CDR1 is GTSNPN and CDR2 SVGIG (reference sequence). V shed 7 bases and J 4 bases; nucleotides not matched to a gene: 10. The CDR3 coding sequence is TGTGCCTACGAGACAGGGGGCCCTTCTTACGAGCAGTACTTC. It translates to CAYETGGPSYEQYF.

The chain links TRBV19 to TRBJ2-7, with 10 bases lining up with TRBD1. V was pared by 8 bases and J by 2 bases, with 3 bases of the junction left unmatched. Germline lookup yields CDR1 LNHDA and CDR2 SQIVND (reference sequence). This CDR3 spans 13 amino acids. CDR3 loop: CASRGTGAYEQYF. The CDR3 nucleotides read TGTGCCAGTCGAGGGACAGGGGCCTACGAGCAGTACTTC.

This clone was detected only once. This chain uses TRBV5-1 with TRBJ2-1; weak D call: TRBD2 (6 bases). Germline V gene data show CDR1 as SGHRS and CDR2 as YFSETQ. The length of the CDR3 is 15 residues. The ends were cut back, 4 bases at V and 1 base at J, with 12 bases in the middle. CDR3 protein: CASSQRLGSYNEQFF. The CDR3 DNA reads TGCGCCAGCAGCCAAAGACTAGGTTCCTACAATGAGCAGTTCTTC.

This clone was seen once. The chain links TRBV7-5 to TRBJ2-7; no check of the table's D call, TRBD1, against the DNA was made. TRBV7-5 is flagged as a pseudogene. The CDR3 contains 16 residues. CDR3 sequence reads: CARRKDRGRISYEQYF. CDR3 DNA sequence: TGTGCCAGAAGAAAAGACAGGGGACGGATCTCCTACGAGCAGTACTTC.

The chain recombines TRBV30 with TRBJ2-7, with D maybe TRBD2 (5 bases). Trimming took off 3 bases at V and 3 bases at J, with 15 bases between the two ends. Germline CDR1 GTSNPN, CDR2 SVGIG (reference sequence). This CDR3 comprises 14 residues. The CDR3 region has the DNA TGTGCCTGGAGGCTTCCGGGGAATGGCTACGAGCAGTACTTC. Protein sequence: CAWRLPGNGYEQYF.

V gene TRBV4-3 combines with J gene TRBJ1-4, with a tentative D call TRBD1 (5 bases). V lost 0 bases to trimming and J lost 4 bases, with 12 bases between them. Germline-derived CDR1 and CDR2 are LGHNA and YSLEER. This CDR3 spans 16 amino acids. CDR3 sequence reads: CASSQDLTVLNEKLFF. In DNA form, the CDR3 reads TGCGCCAGCAGCCAAGATCTGACAGTCCTTAATGAAAAACTGTTTTTT.

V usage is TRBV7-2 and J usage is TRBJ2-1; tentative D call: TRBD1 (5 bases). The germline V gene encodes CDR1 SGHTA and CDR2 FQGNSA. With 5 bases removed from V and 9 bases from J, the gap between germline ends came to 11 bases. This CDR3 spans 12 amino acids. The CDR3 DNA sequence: TGTGCCAGCAGCGGGTATCAGGGTGAGCAGTTCTTC. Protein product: CASSGYQGEQFF.

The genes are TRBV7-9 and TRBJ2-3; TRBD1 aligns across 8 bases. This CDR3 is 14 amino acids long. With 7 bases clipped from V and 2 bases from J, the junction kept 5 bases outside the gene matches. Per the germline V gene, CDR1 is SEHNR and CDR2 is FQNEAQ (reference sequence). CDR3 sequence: CASTDRGNTDTQYF. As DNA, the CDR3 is TGTGCCAGCACCGACAGGGGAAACACAGATACGCAGTATTTT.

CDR3 nucleotide sequence: TGTGCCAGCAGCCCACGACAGGGGGCGAGAGATACGCAGTATTTT. Translating gives CASSPRQGARDTQYF. V is TRBV11-2 and J is TRBJ2-3; TRBD1 matches at 10 bases. From germline, CDR1 is SGHAT and CDR2 FQNNGV. The V gene end was trimmed by 5 bases and the J gene end by 5 bases; junction bases not matched to a gene: 7. This CDR3 spans 15 amino acids.

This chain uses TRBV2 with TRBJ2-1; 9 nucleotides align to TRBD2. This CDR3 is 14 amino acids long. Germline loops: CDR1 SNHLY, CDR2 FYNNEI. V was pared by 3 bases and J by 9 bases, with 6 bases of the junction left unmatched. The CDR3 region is CASSEGLAGREQFF. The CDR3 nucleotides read TGTGCCAGCAGTGAGGGACTAGCTGGACGTGAGCAGTTCTTC.

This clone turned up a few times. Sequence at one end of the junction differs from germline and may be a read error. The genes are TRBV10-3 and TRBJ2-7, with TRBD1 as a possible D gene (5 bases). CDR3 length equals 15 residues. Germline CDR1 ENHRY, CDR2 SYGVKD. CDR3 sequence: CATSDWGLGTYEQYF. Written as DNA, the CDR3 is TGTGCCACCAGTGACTGGGGCCTGGGGACCTACGAGCAGTACTTC.

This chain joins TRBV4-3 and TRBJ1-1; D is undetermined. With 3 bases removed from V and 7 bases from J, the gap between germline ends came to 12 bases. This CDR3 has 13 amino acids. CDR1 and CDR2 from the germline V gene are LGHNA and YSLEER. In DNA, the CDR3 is TGCGCCAGCAGCCAGATTGAGGGCGGTGAAGCTTTCTTT. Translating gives CASSQIEGGEAFF.

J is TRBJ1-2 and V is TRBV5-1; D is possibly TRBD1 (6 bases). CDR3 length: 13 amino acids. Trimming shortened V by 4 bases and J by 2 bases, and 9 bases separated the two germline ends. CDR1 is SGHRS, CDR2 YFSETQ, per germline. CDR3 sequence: CASSEDSNYGYTF. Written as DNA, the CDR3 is TGCGCCAGCAGCGAGGACAGCAACTATGGCTACACCTTC.

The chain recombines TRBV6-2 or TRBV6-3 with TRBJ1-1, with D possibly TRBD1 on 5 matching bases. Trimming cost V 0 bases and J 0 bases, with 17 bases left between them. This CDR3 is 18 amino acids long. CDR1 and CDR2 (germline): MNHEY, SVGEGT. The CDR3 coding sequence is TGTGCCAGCAGTTACTCGAGGAGCCGGACAAAGATGAACACTGAAGCTTTCTTT. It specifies CASSYSRSRTKMNTEAFF.

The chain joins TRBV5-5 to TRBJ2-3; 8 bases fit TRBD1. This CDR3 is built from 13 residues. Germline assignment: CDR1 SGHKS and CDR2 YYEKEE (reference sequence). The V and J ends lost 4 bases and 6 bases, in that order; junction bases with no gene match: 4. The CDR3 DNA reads TGTGCCAGCAGCACGGACAGGGACGATACGCAGTATTTT. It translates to CASSTDRDDTQYF.

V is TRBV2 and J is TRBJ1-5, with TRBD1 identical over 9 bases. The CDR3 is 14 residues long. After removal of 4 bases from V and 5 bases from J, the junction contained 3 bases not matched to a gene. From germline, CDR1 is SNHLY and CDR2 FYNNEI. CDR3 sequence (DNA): TGTGCCAGCAGTGGGGGACAGGGCTATCAGCCCCAGCATTTT. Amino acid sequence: CASSGGQGYQPQHF. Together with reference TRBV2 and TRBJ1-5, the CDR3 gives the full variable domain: EPEVTQTPSHQVTQMGQEVILRCVPISNHLYFYWYRQILGQKVEFLVSFYNNEISEKSEIFDDQFSVERPDGSNFTLKIRSTKLEDSAMYFCASSGGQGYQPQHFGDGTRLSIL.